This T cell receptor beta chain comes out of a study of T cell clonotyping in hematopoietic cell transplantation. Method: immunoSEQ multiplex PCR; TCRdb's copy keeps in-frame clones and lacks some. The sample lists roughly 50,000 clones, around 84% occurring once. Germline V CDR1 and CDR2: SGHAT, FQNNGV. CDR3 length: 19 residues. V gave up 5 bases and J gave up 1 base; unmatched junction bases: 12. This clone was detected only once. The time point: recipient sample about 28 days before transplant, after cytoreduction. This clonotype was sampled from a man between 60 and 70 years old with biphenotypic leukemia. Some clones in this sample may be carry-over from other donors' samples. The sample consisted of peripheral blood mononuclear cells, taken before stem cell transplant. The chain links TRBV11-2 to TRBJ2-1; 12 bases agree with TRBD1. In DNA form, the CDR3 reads TGTGCCAGCAGCCCAAACCCGGGACAGGGGGCTGCGTCCTACAATGAGCAGTTCTTC. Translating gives CASSPNPGQGAASYNEQFF. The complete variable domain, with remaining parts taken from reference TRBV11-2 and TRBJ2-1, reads EAGVAQSPRYKIIEKRQSVAFWCNPISGHATLYWYQQILGQGPKLLIQFQNNGVVDDSQLPKDRFSAERLKGVDSTLKIQPAKLEDSAVYLCASSPNPGQGAASYNEQFFGPGTRLTVL.